This entry concerns a single TCR beta chain. What this receptor recognizes is not known. The input lacks base qualities; no much larger clone sits a single base away. Genomic DNA was extracted from sorted cells for sequencing of the TCRbeta CDR3 region. The immunoSEQ Assay was used for sequencing of TCRbeta CDR3 regions. The table was pulled from immuneACCESS by TCRdb, which kept in-frame rearrangements only. Such tables lose some clones; where checked, under half of the loss comes from unresolved V genes, and the rest has no known cause. This sample lists around 150,000 clones; over 75% were detected once. Around 1% of the sample is held by the ten biggest clonotypes. This entry is derived from a study of OX40 agonist ivuxolimab in advanced cancers. Turning to the overall study: Ivuxolimab was an agonistic, fully human IgG2 monoclonal antibody directed against OX40 (CD134), a costimulatory receptor. Intravenous ivuxolimab was administered to patients every 2 weeks at six dose levels: 0.01, 0.1, 0.3, 1.5, 3 and 10 mg/kg. Of the approximately 54 patients in dose escalation, around 20 had hepatocellular carcinoma, around 15 had melanoma, 9 had renal cell carcinoma and 9 had head and neck cancer. In the dose-escalation cohort, about four fifths of patients were male, and the mean age was 60 years with a range of roughly 23 to 79. Patients were allowed to have had prior anti-PD-1, anti-PD-L1 or anti-CTLA-4 therapy, and more than 30% of the dose-escalation patients had previously received checkpoint inhibitors. Partial responses occurred in three dose-escalation patients: two with cutaneous melanoma and one with hepatocellular carcinoma. Peripheral TCRbeta sequencing was intended to test whether TCR sequence diversity was altered and clonal T-cell expansion was caused by ivuxolimab. The paper reports the monotherapy dose-escalation portion (N of about 51 patients) of the phase I ivuxolimab trial. General findings and caveats noted by the study authors: After ivuxolimab, expanded clones were on average more numerous among CD8+ T cells than among CD4+ T cells. At doses from 0.1 to 3.0 mg/kg, clonal expansion was seen in both CD4+ and CD8+ blood T cells between baseline and week 6. Low levels of normalized T-cell clonal expansion were also seen in some patients who did not respond. In partial responders in the 0.1-3.0 mg/kg groups, normalized peripheral clonal expansion was found to be among the lowest, especially among CD8+ T cells. The antigen specificity of the peripheral T cells that underwent clonal expansion was not determined.

The trial excluded patients who had a history of autoimmune disease or who were on systemic immunosuppression. Peripheral blood for TCR sequencing was drawn from every dose cohort at baseline, at cycle 4 day 1 and at cycle 7 day 1. Samples came from an open-label, multicenter, first-in-human phase I dose-escalation trial of ivuxolimab. Adults with locally advanced or metastatic melanoma, renal cell, hepatocellular, or head and neck squamous cell carcinoma were enrolled in the trial. Before TCR sequencing, CD4+ T cells and CD8+ T cells were sorted from peripheral blood as separate populations. CDR3 length: 15 amino acids, cysteine to phenylalanine. The entry retains the CDR3 DNA only, 45 bases that are in frame from base 1. At the junction V is shortened by 5 bases and J by 0 bases, with 13 bases in between. Taken from the germline V gene, the CDR1 and CDR2 loops are SGHTA and FQGNSA.

The chain is assembled from TRBV7-2 and TRBJ1-1, with TRBD1 perhaps the D gene, on 5 matching bases. The receptor was isolated from an adult with an advanced solid tumor such as melanoma, head and neck, liver or kidney cancer. Sequenced here: CD4+ or CD8+ T cells sorted from blood, sampled in a trial of the OX40 agonist ivuxolimab. The CDR3 sequence is CASSGGTRMNTEAFF. The DNA sequence is as follows: TGTGCCAGCAGCGGTGGGACGAGAATGAACACTGAAGCTTTCTTT.